This T cell receptor (beta chain) emerged from a study of vaccination effects on CD4 cells after COVID-19. Of note for this clone: Its antigen is not known.

With 3 bases removed from V and 1 base from J, the gap between germline ends came to 9 bases. The CDR3 totals 14 residues. The V gene's germline CDR1 is ENHRY and CDR2 SYGVKD. Assay: immunoSEQ multiplex PCR; the TCRdb copy retains only in-frame clones and omits some. The table records approximately 47,000 clones, 70% to 80% of them present only once. Subsequent to a culture period of about ten days, CD4+ T cells were isolated. Source: CD4+ T cells from PBMCs cultured without peptide, taken before COVID-19 vaccination. The receptor was isolated from a human donor who had a prior SARS-CoV-2 infection. The V and J genes are TRBV10-3 and TRBJ1-2; D perhaps matches TRBD1 (5 bases). The CDR3, as DNA: TGTGCCATCAGTGATCAGCAGGGTAACTATGGCTACACCTTC. Encoded protein: CAISDQQGNYGYTF.